This T cell receptor beta chain was identified during a study of blood T cell repertoires in COVID-19. Original processing methods: Reference gene primer amplification gave nucleated cell count estimates. Assay: immunoSEQ multiplex PCR; the TCRdb copy retains only in-frame clones and omits some. V, J and clone size derive from that table, while D and trimming were established from the DNA sequence. The data contain some 350,000 clones, roughly 90% of them singletons. This CDR3 spans 17 amino acids. Trimming removed 3 bases from V and 3 bases from J; junction bases left unmatched: 11. CDR1 and CDR2 (germline): LNHDA, SQIVND (reference sequence). The Seattle patients, enrolled during active infection, were followed longitudinally.

This rearrangement joins TRBV19 to TRBJ1-1; TRBD1 matches at 9 bases. The sequence derives from a woman in her thirties with COVID-19, enrolled during active disease. Sequenced: peripheral blood. The CDR3 DNA follows: TGTGCCAGTAGTATCCGGGACAGGGTGCCCGGCGACACTGAAGCTTTCTTT. The encoded protein is CASSIRDRVPGDTEAFF.